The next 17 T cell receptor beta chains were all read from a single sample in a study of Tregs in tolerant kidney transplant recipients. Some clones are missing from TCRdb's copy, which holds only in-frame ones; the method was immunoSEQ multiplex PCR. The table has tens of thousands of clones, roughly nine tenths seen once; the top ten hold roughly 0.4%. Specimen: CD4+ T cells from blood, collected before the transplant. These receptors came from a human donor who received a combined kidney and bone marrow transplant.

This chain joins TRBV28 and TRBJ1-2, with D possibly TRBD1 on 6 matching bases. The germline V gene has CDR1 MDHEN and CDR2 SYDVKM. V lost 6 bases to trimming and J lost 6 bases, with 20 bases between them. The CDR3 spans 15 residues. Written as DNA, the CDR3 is TGTGCCAGCAGCCCCCCCGCCAGGGGATGGGATGGCTACACCTTC. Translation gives CASSPPARGWDGYTF.

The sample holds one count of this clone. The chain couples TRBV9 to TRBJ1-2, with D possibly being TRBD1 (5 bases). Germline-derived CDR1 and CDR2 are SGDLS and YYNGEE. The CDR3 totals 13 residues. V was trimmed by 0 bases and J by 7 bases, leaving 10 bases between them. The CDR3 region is CASSVVGVGGYTF. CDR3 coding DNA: TGTGCCAGCAGCGTAGTAGGGGTGGGTGGCTACACCTTC.

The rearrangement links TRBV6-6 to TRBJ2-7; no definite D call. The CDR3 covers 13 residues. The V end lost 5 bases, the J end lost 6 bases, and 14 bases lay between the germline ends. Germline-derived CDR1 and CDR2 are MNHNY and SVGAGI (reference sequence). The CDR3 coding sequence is TGTGCCAGCAGTGGGCCCACCCGGCGCGAGCAGTACTTC. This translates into CASSGPTRREQYF.

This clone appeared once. The CDR3 DNA follows: TGTGCCAGCAGTTTGTTAGGGGACAGGAGTTACTATGGCTACACCTTC. Its translation: CASSLLGDRSYYGYTF. V gene TRBV27 combines with J gene TRBJ1-2; TRBD1 matches at 8 bases. Germline V gene data show CDR1 as MNHEY and CDR2 as SMNVEV (reference sequence). V shed 3 bases and J 3 bases; nucleotides not matched to a gene: 9. The CDR3 totals 16 residues.

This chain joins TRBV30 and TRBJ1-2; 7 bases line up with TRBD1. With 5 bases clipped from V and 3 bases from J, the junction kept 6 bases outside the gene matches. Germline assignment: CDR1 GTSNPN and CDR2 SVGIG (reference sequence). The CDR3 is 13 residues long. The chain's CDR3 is CAWALQGHYGYTF. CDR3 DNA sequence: TGTGCCTGGGCCCTACAGGGGCACTATGGCTACACCTTC.

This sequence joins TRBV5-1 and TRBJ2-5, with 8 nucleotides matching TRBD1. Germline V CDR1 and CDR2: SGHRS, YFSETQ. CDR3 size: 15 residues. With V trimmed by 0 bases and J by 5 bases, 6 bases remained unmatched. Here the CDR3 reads CASSLGSGGGETQYF. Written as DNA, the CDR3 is TGCGCCAGCAGCTTGGGGTCAGGGGGCGGGGAGACCCAGTACTTC.

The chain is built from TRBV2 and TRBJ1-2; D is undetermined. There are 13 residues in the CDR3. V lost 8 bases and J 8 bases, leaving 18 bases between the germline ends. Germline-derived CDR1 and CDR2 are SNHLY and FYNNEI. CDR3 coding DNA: TGTGCCAGCTGGGTCCAAGGAAGAGGAGGCTACACCTTC. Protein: CASWVQGRGGYTF.

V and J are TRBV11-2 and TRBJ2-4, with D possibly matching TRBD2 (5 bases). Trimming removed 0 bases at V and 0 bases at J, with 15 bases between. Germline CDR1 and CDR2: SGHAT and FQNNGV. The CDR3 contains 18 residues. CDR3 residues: CASSLDRGQSLAKNIQYF. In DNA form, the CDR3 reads TGTGCCAGCAGCTTAGATAGAGGGCAGTCTCTAGCCAAAAACATTCAGTACTTC.

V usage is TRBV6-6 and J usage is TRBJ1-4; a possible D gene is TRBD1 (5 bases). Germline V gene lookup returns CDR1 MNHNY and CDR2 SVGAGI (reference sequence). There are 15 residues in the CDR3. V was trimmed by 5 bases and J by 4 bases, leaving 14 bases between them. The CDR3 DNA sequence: TGTGCCAGCAGTCGCCGACTCGGGGGTAATGAAAAACTGTTTTTT. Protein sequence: CASSRRLGGNEKLFF.

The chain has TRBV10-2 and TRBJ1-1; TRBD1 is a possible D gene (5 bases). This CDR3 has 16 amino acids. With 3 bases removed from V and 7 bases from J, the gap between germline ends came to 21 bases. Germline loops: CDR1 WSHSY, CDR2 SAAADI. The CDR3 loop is CASSDIEWKGKFEAFF. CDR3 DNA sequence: TGCGCCAGCAGTGATATAGAATGGAAGGGGAAGTTTGAAGCTTTCTTT.

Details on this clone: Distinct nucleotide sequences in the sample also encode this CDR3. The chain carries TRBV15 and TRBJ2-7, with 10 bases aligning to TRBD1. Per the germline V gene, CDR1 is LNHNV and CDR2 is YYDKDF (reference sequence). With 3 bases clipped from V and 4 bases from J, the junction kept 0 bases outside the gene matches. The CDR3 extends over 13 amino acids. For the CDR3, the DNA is TGTGCCACCAGCAGGGACAGGGGGTACGAGCAGTACTTC. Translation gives CATSRDRGYEQYF.

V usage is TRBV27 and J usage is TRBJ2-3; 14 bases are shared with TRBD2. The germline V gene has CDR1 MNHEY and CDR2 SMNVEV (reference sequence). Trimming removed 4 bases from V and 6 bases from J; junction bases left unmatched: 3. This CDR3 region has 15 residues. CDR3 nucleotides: TGTGCCAGCAGTTCGGGACTAGCGGGAGTGGATACGCAGTATTTT. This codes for CASSSGLAGVDTQYF.

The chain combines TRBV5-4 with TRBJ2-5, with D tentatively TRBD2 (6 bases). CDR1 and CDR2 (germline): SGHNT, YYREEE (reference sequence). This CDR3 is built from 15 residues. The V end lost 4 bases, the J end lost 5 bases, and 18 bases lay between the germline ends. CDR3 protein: CASSTGGPNLETQYF. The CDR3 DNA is TGTGCCAGCAGCACCGGAGGGCCCAATCTGGAGACCCAGTACTTC.

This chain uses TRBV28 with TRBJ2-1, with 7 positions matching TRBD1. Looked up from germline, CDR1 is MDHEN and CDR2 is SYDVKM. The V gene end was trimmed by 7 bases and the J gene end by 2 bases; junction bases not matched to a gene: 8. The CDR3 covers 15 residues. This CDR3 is CASTLQGVAYNEQFF. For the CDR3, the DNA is TGTGCCAGCACCTTGCAGGGGGTCGCCTACAATGAGCAGTTCTTC.

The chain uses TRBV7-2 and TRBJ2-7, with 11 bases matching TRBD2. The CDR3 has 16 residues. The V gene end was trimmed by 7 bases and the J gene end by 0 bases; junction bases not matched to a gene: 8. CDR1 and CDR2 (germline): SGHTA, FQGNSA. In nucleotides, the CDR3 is TGTGCCAGCACCCAATTTAGCGGGAGGGACTCCTACGAGCAGTACTTC. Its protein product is CASTQFSGRDSYEQYF.

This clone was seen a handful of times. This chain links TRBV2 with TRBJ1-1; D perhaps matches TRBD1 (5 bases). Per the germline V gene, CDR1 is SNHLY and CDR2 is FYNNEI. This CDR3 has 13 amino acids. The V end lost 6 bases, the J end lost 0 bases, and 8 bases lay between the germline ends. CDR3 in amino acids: CASRPGLNTEAFF. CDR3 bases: TGTGCCAGCAGACCAGGGCTGAACACTGAAGCTTTCTTT.

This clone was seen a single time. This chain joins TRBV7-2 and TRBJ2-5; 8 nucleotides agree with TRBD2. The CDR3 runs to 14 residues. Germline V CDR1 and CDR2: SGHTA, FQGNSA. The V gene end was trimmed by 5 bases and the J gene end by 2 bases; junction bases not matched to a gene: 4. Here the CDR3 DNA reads TGTGCCAGCAGCGTGGGACTAGTGCAAGAGACCCAGTACTTC. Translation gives CASSVGLVQETQYF.